The clone carrying this T cell receptor beta chain was seen more than once but under ten times. Its cognate antigen is unknown. CDR3 size: 16 residues. With 4 bases clipped from V and 2 bases from J, the junction kept 4 bases outside the gene matches. Germline V gene sequence: CDR1 GTSNPN, CDR2 SVGIG (reference sequence). TCRdb ran MiXCR on the reads and lists one entry per CDR3 protein. This table holds 150,000 to 200,000 distinct CDR3 sequences, approximately 9.6% found once. This sample was included in a study of T cell repertoires in cytomegalovirus infection. Study-level results: Cumulated frequencies of public TCR beta families served to identify carriers of CMV plus the relevant HLA.

The sequence derives from a human donor in good health (CMV status not recorded). Some clones in this sample may be carry-over from other donors' samples. V usage is TRBV30 and J usage is TRBJ2-6; 11 bases are shared with TRBD1. What was sequenced was PBMCs. CDR3 amino acids: CAWTGQGATGANVLTF. In nucleotides, the CDR3 is TGTGCCTGGACAGGACAGGGGGCTACTGGGGCCAACGTCCTGACTTTC.